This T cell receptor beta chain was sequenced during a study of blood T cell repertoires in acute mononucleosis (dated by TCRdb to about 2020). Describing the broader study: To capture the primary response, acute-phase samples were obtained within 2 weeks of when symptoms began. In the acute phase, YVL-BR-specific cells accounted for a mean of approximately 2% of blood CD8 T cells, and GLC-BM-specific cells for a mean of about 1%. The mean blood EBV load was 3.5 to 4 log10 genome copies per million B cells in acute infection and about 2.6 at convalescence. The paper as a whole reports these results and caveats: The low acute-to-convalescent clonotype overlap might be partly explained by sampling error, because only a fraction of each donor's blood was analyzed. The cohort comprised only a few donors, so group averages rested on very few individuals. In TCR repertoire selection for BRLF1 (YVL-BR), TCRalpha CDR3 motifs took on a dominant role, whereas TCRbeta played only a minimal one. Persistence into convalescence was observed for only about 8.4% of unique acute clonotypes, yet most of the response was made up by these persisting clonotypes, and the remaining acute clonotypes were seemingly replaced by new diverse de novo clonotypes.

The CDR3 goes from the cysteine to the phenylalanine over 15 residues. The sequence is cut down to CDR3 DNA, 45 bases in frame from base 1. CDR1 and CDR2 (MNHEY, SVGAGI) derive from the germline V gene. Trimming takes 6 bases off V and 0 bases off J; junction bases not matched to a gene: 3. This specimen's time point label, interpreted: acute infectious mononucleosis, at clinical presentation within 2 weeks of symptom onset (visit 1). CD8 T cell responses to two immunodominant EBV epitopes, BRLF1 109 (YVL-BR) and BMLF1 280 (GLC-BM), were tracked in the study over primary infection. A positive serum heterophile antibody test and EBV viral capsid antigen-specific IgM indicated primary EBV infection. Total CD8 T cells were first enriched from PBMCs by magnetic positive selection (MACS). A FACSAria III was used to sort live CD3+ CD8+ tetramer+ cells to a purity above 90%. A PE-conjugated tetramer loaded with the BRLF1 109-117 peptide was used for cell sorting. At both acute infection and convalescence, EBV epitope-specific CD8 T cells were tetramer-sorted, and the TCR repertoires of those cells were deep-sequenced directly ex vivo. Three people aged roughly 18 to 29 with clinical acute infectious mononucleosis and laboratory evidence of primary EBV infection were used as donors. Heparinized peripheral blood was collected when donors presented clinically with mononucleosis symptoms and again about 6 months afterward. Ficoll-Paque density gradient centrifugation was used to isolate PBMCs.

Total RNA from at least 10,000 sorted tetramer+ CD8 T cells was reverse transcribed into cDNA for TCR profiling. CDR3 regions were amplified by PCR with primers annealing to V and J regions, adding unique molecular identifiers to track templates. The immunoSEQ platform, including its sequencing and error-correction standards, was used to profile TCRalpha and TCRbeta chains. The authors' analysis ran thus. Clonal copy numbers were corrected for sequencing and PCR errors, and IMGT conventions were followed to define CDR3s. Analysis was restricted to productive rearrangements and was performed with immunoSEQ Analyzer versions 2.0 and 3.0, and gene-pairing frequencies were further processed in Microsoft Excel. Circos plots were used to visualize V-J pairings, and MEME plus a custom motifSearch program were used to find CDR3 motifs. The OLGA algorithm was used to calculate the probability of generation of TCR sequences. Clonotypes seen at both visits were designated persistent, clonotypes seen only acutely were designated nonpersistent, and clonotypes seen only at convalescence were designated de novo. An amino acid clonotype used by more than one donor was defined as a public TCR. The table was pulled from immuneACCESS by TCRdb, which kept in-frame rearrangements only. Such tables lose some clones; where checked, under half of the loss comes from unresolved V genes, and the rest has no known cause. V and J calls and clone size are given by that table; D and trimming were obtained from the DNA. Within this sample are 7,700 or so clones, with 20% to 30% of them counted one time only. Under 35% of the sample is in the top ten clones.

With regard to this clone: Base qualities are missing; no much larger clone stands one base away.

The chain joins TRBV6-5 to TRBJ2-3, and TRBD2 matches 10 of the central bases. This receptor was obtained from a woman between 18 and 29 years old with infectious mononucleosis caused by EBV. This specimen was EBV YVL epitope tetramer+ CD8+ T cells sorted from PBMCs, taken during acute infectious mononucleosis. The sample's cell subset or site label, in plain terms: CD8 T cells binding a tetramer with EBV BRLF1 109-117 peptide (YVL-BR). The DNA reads TGTGCCAGCAGCTTACTAGCGGGGAGCACAGATACGCAGTATTTT. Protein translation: CASSLLAGSTDTQYF.